Listed here are 20 T cell receptor beta chains from one sample, sequenced in a study of blood T cells in healthy people across ages. A J-beta primer mix and a sample-barcoded 5' primer were used in a second PCR of roughly 6 to 12 cycles. TCRdb itself ran the 5' RACE reads through MiXCR, one entry per CDR3 protein. The table has roughly 900,000 distinct CDR3 sequences, around 49% seen once. Input material: blood. The receptors originated from a man aged 30 to 39 in good health.

The genes are TRBV29-1 and TRBJ2-1; 7 positions agree with TRBD1. Trimming cost V 2 bases and J 7 bases; bases outside gene matches: 5. Germline CDR1 is SQVTM and CDR2 is ANQGSEA. The CDR3 runs to 13 residues. The CDR3 spells CSVERGRFNEQFF. The CDR3 region has the DNA TGCAGCGTTGAAAGGGGGCGTTTTAATGAGCAGTTCTTC.

The table lists this clonotype with a few counts. The rearrangement joins TRBV6-5 to TRBJ2-5; D ambiguous. Germline CDR1 reads MNHEY; CDR2 reads SVGAGI. The CDR3 runs to 14 residues. V gave up 6 bases and J gave up 1 base, with 12 bases separating them. CDR3 residues: CASSLYGSQETQYF. The CDR3 nucleotides read TGTGCCAGCAGCCTGTATGGGTCCCAAGAGACCCAGTACTTC.

V gene TRBV29-1 combines with J gene TRBJ1-1; the D is unclear. The CDR3 totals 14 residues. The germline V gene has CDR1 SQVTM and CDR2 ANQGSEA. The V end lost 7 bases, the J end lost 1 base, and 16 bases lay between the germline ends. The CDR3 spells CSAKTRLTNTEAFF. The CDR3 DNA sequence: TGCAGCGCAAAAACCAGGCTAACGAACACTGAAGCTTTCTTT.

This chain uses TRBV3-1 with TRBJ2-5; D possibly corresponds to TRBD2 (6 bases). The germline V gene has CDR1 LGHDT and CDR2 YNNKEL (reference sequence). V dropped 1 base and J dropped 5 bases, with 14 bases sitting between them. The CDR3 is 15 amino acids. CDR3: CASSQVPAGKETQYF. The CDR3 DNA reads TGTGCCAGCAGCCAAGTCCCGGCGGGGAAGGAGACCCAGTACTTC.

There are a few counts of this clonotype. The chain recombines TRBV27 with TRBJ1-2, with 9 bases aligning to TRBD1. V lost 5 bases, J lost 8 bases, and 6 bases stayed unmatched. Per the germline V gene, CDR1 is MNHEY and CDR2 is SMNVEV (reference sequence). CDR3 length: 13 residues. CDR3 coding DNA: TGTGCCAGCAGTAAACAGGGGGCCCAAGGCTACACCTTC. Translating it yields CASSKQGAQGYTF.

This chain uses TRBV28 with TRBJ1-6; the D gene is possibly TRBD1 (6 bases). The CDR3 spans 16 residues. V was clipped by 8 bases and J by 12 bases, with 26 bases between them. Per germline, CDR1 MDHEN and CDR2 SYDVKM. The CDR3 nucleotides are TGTGCCAGCTTTTTCGCACGCGGGGGGCGAAAAGAACCCCTCCACTTT. This codes for CASFFARGGRKEPLHF. Variable domain in full (rest from reference TRBV28 and TRBJ1-6): DVKVTQSSRYLVKRTGEKVFLECVQDMDHENMFWYRQDPGLGLRLIYFSYDVKMKEKGDIPEGYSVSREKKERFSLILESASTNQTSMYLCASFFARGGRKEPLHFGNGTRLTVT.

The chain carries TRBV11-2 and TRBJ2-1, with D hard to call. The germline V gene encodes CDR1 SGHAT and CDR2 FQNNGV. The CDR3 covers 17 residues. The V gene lost 5 bases and the J gene lost 0 bases, with 17 bases spanning the gap. CDR3 sequence: CASSHQETADSYNEQFF. DNA for the CDR3: TGTGCCAGCAGCCATCAAGAAACTGCGGACTCCTACAATGAGCAGTTCTTC.

This clonotype occurred a few times. The CDR3 here is CASSSSPGNEQYF. Here the CDR3 DNA reads TGTGCCAGCAGTTCATCCCCAGGGAACGAGCAGTACTTC. The chain combines TRBV2 with TRBJ2-7; a weak D match, TRBD1 (5 bases). The CDR3 totals 13 residues. The germline V gene has CDR1 SNHLY and CDR2 FYNNEI. The germline V and J ends were trimmed by 5 bases and 5 bases, with 13 bases remaining between them.

J is TRBJ2-4 and V is TRBV3-1; D is undetermined. The DNA end is more similar to TRBJ2-7, so the J call may be wrong. From germline, CDR1 is LGHDT and CDR2 YNNKEL (reference sequence). This CDR3 region has 14 residues. CDR3 sequence (DNA): TGTGCCAGCAGCCGAGAGCCGCTCGACCACGAGCAGTACTTC. Protein sequence: CASSREPLDHEQYF.

The J gene is TRBJ2-2, the V gene TRBV5-6; 8 nucleotides agree with TRBD1. Germline V lookup: CDR1 SGHDT, CDR2 YYEEEE. CDR3 length equals 15 residues. The V segment lost 1 base and the J segment 3 bases; nucleotides outside the gene matches: 2. For the CDR3, the DNA is TGTGCCAGCAGCTTGCCACAGGGGGACACCGGGGAGCTGTTTTTT. Translating it yields CASSLPQGDTGELFF.

This clonotype was counted only a few times. The rearrangement joins TRBV30 to TRBJ2-5; 8 nucleotides align to TRBD1. V lost 3 bases to trimming and J lost 5 bases; unmatched junction nucleotides: 11. Per germline, CDR1 GTSNPN and CDR2 SVGIG (reference sequence). The CDR3 is made up of 15 amino acids. Here the CDR3 DNA reads TGTGCCTGGAGCCTTACAGGGGGAAGTGGGGAGACCCAGTACTTC. It translates to CAWSLTGGSGETQYF. Looking up the rest from reference TRBV30 and TRBJ2-5 gives the full variable domain: SQTIHQWPATLVQPVGSPLSLECTVEGTSNPNLYWYRQAAGRGLQLLFYSVGIGQISSEVPQNLSASRPQDRQFILSSKKLLLSDSGFYLCAWSLTGGSGETQYFGPGTRLLVL.

V and J are TRBV5-1 and TRBJ2-3; D remains unclear. With 2 bases removed from V and 2 bases from J, the gap between germline ends came to 12 bases. The CDR3 spans 15 residues. Germline V gene sequence: CDR1 SGHRS, CDR2 YFSETQ. DNA for the CDR3: TGCGCCAGCAGCTTTAACCCCACCCACACAGATACGCAGTATTTT. It codes for CASSFNPTHTDTQYF.

This clonotype was observed once. The chain couples TRBV11-3 to TRBJ2-2, with a possible D match to TRBD2 (6 bases). CDR1 and CDR2 from the germline V gene are SGHNT and YENEEA. Trimming left V 5 bases short and J 1 base short, with 11 bases between. The CDR3 length is 15 residues. As DNA, the CDR3 is TGTGCCAGCAGCGGTTCGGGACTGAACACCGGGGAGCTGTTTTTT. Its translation: CASSGSGLNTGELFF.

The chain uses TRBV12-3 or TRBV12-4 and TRBJ1-4, with 7 bases fitting TRBD1. After removal of 6 bases from V and 8 bases from J, the junction contained 12 bases not matched to a gene. The CDR3 is 15 amino acids. CDR3: CASRLTSGGGEKLFF. Here the CDR3 DNA reads TGTGCCAGCAGACTTACATCAGGGGGAGGAGAAAAACTGTTTTTT.

The genes are TRBV19 and TRBJ1-2; D unclear. Germline V gene lookup returns CDR1 LNHDA and CDR2 SQIVND (reference sequence). This CDR3 is 13 amino acids long. Trimming stripped 3 bases from V and 1 base from J, with 6 bases between. The DNA of the CDR3 is TGTGCCAGTAGTATCCGGGGTAACTATGGCTACACCTTC. Protein product: CASSIRGNYGYTF.

The V call is TRBV27, the J call TRBJ2-7, with TRBD2 identical over 11 bases. Trimming removed 2 bases from V and 3 bases from J; junction bases left unmatched: 6. The CDR3 has 16 amino acids. Germline-derived CDR1 and CDR2 are MNHEY and SMNVEV (reference sequence). The CDR3 loop is CASSLGSSGGIYEQYF. CDR3 DNA sequence: TGTGCCAGCAGTTTAGGATCTAGCGGGGGGATCTACGAGCAGTACTTC.

There are many counts of this clonotype. The chain has TRBV21-1 and TRBJ1-2. TRBV21-1 is deemed a pseudogene. There are 11 residues in the CDR3. For the CDR3, the DNA is TGTGCCAGCAGCTCCGGTGATGGCTACACCTTC. It encodes CASSSGDGYTF.

V is TRBV6-5 and J is TRBJ1-2; D not certain. The V gene lost 6 bases and the J gene lost 4 bases, with 15 bases spanning the gap. The CDR3 runs to 14 residues. Germline CDR1 is MNHEY and CDR2 is SVGAGI. In nucleotides, the CDR3 is TGTGCCAGCAGAAGAGGCACGACGGGCTATGGCTACACCTTC. This sequence encodes CASRRGTTGYGYTF.

This clonotype was counted a few times. V and J are TRBV27 and TRBJ2-4; TRBD2 agrees at 11 bases. The end of the DNA aligns better with TRBJ2-7, so the J call may be wrong. The CDR3 extends over 14 amino acids. The germline V gene has CDR1 MNHEY and CDR2 SMNVEV (reference sequence). As DNA, the CDR3 is TGTGCCAGCACTCCGGGACTAGCGGTCCACGAGCAGTACTTC. Translation gives CASTPGLAVHEQYF.

This clonotype occurred a few times. The chain is built from TRBV29-1 and TRBJ2-3; either TRBD1 or TRBD2 may supply D (5 bases each). This CDR3 region has 12 residues. Between the trimmed V and J ends, which lost 7 bases and 6 bases, there was a span of 14 bases. Germline lookup yields CDR1 SQVTM and CDR2 ANQGSEA. The CDR3, as DNA: TGCAGCGAAAACGGGGACCCGGATACGCAGTATTTT. It codes for CSENGDPDTQYF.